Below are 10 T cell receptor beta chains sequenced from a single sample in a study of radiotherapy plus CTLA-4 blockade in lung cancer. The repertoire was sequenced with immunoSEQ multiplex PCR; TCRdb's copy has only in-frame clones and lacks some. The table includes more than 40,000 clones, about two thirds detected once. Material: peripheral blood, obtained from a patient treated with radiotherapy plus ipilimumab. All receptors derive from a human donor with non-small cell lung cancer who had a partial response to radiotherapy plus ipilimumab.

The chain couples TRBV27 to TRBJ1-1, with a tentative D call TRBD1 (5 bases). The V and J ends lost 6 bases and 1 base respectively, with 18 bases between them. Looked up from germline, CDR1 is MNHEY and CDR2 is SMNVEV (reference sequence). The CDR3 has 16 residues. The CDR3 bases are TGTGCCAGCAGCGGGGGAGGGGACGTGGGGAACACTGAAGCTTTCTTT. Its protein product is CASSGGGDVGNTEAFF.

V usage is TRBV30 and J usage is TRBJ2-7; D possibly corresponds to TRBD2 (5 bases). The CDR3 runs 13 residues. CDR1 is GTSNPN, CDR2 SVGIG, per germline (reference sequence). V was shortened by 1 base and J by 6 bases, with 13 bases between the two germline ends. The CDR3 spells CAWSGYLEGEQYF. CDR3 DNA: TGTGCCTGGAGTGGGTACTTAGAGGGCGAGCAGTACTTC.

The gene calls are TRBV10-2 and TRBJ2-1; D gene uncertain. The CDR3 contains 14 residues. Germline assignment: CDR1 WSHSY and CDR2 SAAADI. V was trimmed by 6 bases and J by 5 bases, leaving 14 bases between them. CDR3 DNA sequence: TGCGCCAGCAGCCTTCTACGTAACCACAATGAGCAGTTCTTC. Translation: CASSLLRNHNEQFF.

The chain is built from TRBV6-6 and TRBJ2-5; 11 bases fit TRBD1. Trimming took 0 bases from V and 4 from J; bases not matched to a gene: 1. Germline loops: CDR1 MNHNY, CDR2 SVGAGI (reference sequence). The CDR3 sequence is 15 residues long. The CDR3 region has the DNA TGTGCCAGCAGTTACTCGGGGACAGGGGGAGAGACCCAGTACTTC. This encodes CASSYSGTGGETQYF.

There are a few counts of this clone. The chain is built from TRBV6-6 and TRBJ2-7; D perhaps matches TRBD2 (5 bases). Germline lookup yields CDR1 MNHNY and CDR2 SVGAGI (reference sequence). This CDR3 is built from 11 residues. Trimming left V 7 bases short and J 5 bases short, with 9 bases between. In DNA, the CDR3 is TGTGCCAGCACCACGAGGGACGAGCAGTACTTC. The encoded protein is CASTTRDEQYF.

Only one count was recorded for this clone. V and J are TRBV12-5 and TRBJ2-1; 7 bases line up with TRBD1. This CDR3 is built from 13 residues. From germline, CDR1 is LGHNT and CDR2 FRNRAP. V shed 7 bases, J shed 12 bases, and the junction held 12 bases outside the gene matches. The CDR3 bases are TGTGCTAGTGTCCGGGACAGTAATCGAGGGCAGTTCTTC. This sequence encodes CASVRDSNRGQFF.

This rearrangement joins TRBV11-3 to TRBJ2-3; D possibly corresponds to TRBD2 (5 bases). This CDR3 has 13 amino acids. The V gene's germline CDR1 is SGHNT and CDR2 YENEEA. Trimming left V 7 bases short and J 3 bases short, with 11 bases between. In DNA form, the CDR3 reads TGTGCCAGCAAAGCAAGAGGGACAGATACGCAGTATTTT. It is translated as CASKARGTDTQYF. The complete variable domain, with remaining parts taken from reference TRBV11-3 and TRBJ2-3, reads EAGVVQSPRYKIIEKKQPVAFWCNPISGHNTLYWYLQNLGQGPELLIRYENEEAVDDSQLPKDRFSAERLKGVDSTLKIQPAELGDSAVYLCASKARGTDTQYFGPGTRLTVL.

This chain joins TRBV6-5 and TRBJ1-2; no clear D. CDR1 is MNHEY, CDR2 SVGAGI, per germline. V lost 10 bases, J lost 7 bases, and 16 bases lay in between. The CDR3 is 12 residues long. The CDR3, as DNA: TGTGCCACCCAAGACAAGCTCGCTGGCTACACCTTC. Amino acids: CATQDKLAGYTF.

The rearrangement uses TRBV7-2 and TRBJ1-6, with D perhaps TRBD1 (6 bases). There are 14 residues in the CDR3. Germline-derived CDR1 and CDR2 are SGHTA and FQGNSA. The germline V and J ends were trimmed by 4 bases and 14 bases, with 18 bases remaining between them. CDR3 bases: TGTGCCAGCAGCTCGGGTCCGGGACAAATTACCCTCCACTTT. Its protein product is CASSSGPGQITLHF.

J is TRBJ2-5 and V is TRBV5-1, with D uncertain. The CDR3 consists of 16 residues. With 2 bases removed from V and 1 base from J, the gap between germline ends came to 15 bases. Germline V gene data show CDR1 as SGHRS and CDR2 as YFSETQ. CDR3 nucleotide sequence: TGCGCCAGCAGCTTCCCGAGCGTAGCCGCCCAAGAGACCCAGTACTTC. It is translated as CASSFPSVAAQETQYF.